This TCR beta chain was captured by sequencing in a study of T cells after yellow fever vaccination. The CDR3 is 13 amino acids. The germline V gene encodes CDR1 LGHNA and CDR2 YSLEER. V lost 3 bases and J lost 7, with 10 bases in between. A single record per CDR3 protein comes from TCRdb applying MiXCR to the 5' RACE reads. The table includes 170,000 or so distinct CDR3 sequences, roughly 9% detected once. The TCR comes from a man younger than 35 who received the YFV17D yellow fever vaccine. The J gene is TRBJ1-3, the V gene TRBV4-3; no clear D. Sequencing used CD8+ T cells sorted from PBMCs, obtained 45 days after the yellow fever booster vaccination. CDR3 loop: CASSQESWNTIYF. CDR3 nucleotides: TGCGCCAGCAGCCAGGAGAGTTGGAACACCATATATTTT.